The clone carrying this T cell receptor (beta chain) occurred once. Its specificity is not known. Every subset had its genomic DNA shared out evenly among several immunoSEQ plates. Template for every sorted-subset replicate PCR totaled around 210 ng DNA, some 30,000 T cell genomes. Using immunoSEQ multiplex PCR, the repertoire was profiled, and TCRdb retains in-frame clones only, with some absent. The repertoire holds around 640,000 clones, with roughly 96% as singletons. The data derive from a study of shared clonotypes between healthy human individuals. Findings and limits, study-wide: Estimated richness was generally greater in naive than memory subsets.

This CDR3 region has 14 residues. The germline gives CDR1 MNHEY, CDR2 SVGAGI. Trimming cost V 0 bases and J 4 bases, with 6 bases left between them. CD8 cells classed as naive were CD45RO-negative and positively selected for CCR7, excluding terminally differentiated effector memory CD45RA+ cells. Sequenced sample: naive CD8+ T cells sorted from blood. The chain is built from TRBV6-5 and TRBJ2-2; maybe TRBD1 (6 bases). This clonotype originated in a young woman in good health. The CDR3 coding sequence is TGTGCCAGCAGTTACTCGGGGGCCACCGGGGAGCTGTTTTTT. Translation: CASSYSGATGELFF.